The TCR beta chain under discussion was sequenced for a study of cytomegalovirus exposure and HLA in healthy donors. Study results and caveats: In an earlier analysis, most TCR beta V segments were productive about 87% or about 30% of the time. Most CMV-associated TCR beta chains were later found to appear HLA-restricted. In a later analysis, at a false discovery rate of 0.05, roughly 17,000 TCR beta sequences matched HLA alleles.

Concerning this clone: The antigen is not known.

V was cut by 8 bases and J by 4 bases, with 6 bases left in between. Germline V gene data show CDR1 as MNHNS and CDR2 as SASEGT. The CDR3 spans 11 residues. 60 Vbeta and 13 Jbeta primers were used in PCR. Authors' methods: Later reanalysis found roughly 80 million unique TCR beta chains, around 9.9 million of them shared. TCRdb keeps only in-frame clones here, not all; method: immunoSEQ multiplex PCR. That table furnishes V, J and clone size, whereas the DNA furnished D and trimming. The top ten clones hold less than 7.5% of a sample with 120,000 to 150,000 clones, 70% to 80% of them seen once. This TCR derives from a woman aged 35 to 49 in good health and CMV-seropositive. Sequences were obtained from PBMCs. This rearrangement joins TRBV6-1 to TRBJ2-1; D is unresolved. CDR3 protein: CASAYYNEQFF. DNA for the CDR3: TGTGCCAGCGCCTATTACAATGAGCAGTTCTTC.